This TCR beta chain appears in the sequencing data of a study of blood T cell repertoires in COVID-19. Study in general: The United States, Italy and Spain provided the acute and convalescent COVID-19 samples.

Enrollees, roughly 18 to 89 years old, lived in about two dozen US areas. This clone was found a few times. As processed by the authors: Counts of nucleated cells, estimated from reference gene primer amplification, were obtained. Using immunoSEQ multiplex PCR, the repertoire was profiled, and TCRdb retains in-frame clones only, with some absent. That table gives V, J and clone size, and the DNA gave D and trimming. The sample lists roughly 250,000 clones, 87% occurring once. The CDR3 sequence is 15 residues long. V lost 1 base and J 2 bases, leaving 6 bases between the germline ends. The germline V gene has CDR1 LGHDT and CDR2 YNNKEL (reference sequence).

This rearrangement joins TRBV3-1 (or the pseudogene TRBV3-2) to TRBJ2-6; D not resolved. This sequence was found in a woman younger than 45 with acute COVID-19. What was sequenced was PBMCs or T cells enriched from blood (not recorded which). The DNA of the CDR3 is TGTGCCAGCAGCCAAGCTCTTCCTGGGGCCAACGTCCTGACTTTC. This gives the protein CASSQALPGANVLTF.